This T cell receptor (beta chain) comes out of a study of CD8+ T cells in alopecia areata. The authors extracted RNA and reverse transcribed it into cDNA as the sequencing template. Some clones are missing from TCRdb's copy, which holds only in-frame ones; the method was immunoSEQ multiplex PCR. Found here are about 180,000 clones, about 51% of them singletons; the top ten hold 10%. Only a few counts were recorded for this clone. The sample's treatment: oral pan-JAK inhibitor, 5-10 mg twice daily. The CDR3 covers 14 residues. CDR1 and CDR2 from the germline V gene are SQVTM and ANQGSEA. The trim removed 7 bases at V and 5 bases at J, leaving 8 bases unmatched.

The chain carries TRBV29-1 and TRBJ2-1; 10 bases map to TRBD2. This TCR was sampled from a human donor with alopecia areata. The specimen was CD8+ T cells sorted from blood, collected between weeks 51 and 52, from a patient treated with tofacitinib. CDR3 in amino acids: CSGMGTSEHNEQFF. The CDR3 DNA is TGCAGCGGGATGGGGACTAGCGAGCACAATGAGCAGTTCTTC.